The clone carrying this T cell receptor (beta chain) has ten or more counts. Its antigen is currently unknown. The data were taken from a study of regulatory T cells in long-lasting Graves disease. Study-level background: Antithyroid drug intake by newly diagnosed Graves' patients had lasted under 3 months.

Time point defined: newly diagnosed GD, antithyroid drugs for less than 3 months. PBMCs provided the RNA from which the TCR library was made. General observations from the study: Persistent patients shared more public clonotypes (about 2,700) than newly diagnosed patients (around 910). It was peripheral blood alone, not thyroid tissue, that was studied. TRBV28, TRBJ1-2 and TRBJ2-5 were favored in persistent disease.

Investigators prepared the TCR beta libraries by applying iRepertoire HTBI primers and Arm-PCR of CDR3 regions. TCRdb fed the multiplex PCR reads into MiXCR, producing one record per CDR3 protein. The table lists under 250,000 distinct CDR3 sequences, around 20% of them singletons. Per the germline V gene, CDR1 is MNHNS and CDR2 is SASEGT. The V end was cut by 8 bases, the J end by 5 bases, with 16 bases between. The CDR3 length is 13 residues. V gene TRBV6-1 combines with J gene TRBJ2-7; perhaps D is TRBD1 or TRBD2 (5 bases each). The sequencing here drew on peripheral blood mononuclear cells (PBMCs), taken at new diagnosis, from a patient treated with antithyroid drugs. The source of this sequence is a female donor with Graves disease. The CDR3 reads CASEGKGVNEQYF. Here the CDR3 DNA reads TGTGCCAGCGAGGGGAAAGGGGTGAACGAGCAGTACTTC.